Listed below are T cell receptor beta chains from one sample, sequenced in a study of early T cells in non-severe SARS-CoV-2 infection. TCRdb recomputed calls from the 5' RACE reads with MiXCR, one row per CDR3 protein. Of 100,000 to 150,000 distinct CDR3 sequences in the sample, just under 15% were seen once. The source material was whole blood. The receptors here all came from an adult who was a healthcare worker with PCR-confirmed SARS-CoV-2 infection or an uninfected control (not recorded which). Both conserved end residues are part of each CDR3. A D gene is named only where the DNA matches it firmly. The listing skips clone size in some rows; elsewhere it reads once, few, many or a size class.

J gene: TRBJ1-5
clone size: NA
V gene: TRBV12-3/TRBV12-4
D gene: NA
CDR3 length: 13
CDR3 DNA: TGTGCCAGCAGTCAAGGACCCGGACAGCCCCAGCATTTT
CDR3 protein: CASSQGPGQPQHF

J gene: TRBJ1-6
clone size: few
V gene: TRBV10-3
D gene: NA
CDR3 length: 14
CDR3 DNA: TGTGCCATCAGTGAGTCCGAGGGAAGTTCACCCCTCCACTTT
CDR3 protein: CAISESEGSSPLHF

J gene: TRBJ2-1
clone size: NA
V gene: TRBV12-3/TRBV12-4
D gene: NA
CDR3 length: 15
CDR3 DNA: TGTGCCAGCAGCTCGACTGTCTTTCGTTACAATGAGCAGTTCTTC
CDR3 protein: CASSSTVFRYNEQFF

J gene: TRBJ1-5
clone size: few
V gene: TRBV18
D gene: TRBD1
CDR3 length: 15
CDR3 DNA: TGTGCCAGCTCACCAGAATACAGGGGCGGACAGCCCCAGCATTTT
CDR3 protein: CASSPEYRGGQPQHF

J gene: TRBJ1-2
clone size: NA
V gene: TRBV30
D gene: NA
CDR3 length: 15
CDR3 DNA: TGTGCCTGGAGTGTCGGCAGGCCTGTCATATATGGCTACACCTTC
CDR3 protein: CAWSVGRPVIYGYTF

J gene: TRBJ1-4
clone size: few
V gene: TRBV19
D gene: NA
CDR3 length: 16
CDR3 DNA: TGTGCCAGTAGTATAGACCGACCGGAGAAGGTTGAAAAACTGTTTTTT
CDR3 protein: CASSIDRPEKVEKLFF

J gene: TRBJ1-1
clone size: many
V gene: TRBV10-3
D gene: NA
CDR3 length: 18
CDR3 DNA: TGTGCCACCACCCCGGGTCGGGGTACGGGGAGAATGAACACTGAAGCTTTCTTT
CDR3 protein: CATTPGRGTGRMNTEAFF

J gene: TRBJ1-6
clone size: few
V gene: TRBV3-1
D gene: NA
CDR3 length: 14
CDR3 DNA: TGTGCCAGCAGCCGTCCTGACCGAGTAGGACCCCTCCACTTT
CDR3 protein: CASSRPDRVGPLHF

J gene: TRBJ1-5
clone size: few
V gene: TRBV3-1
D gene: NA
CDR3 length: 17
CDR3 DNA: TGTGCCAGCAGCCAATCTTGGACGGTCTCGGGCAATCAGCCCCAGCATTTT
CDR3 protein: CASSQSWTVSGNQPQHF

J gene: TRBJ2-2
clone size: few
V gene: TRBV3-1
D gene: NA
CDR3 length: 12
CDR3 DNA: TGTGCCAGCAGCCAGGGTGACGGGGAGCTGTTTTTT
CDR3 protein: CASSQGDGELFF

J gene: TRBJ1-2
clone size: few
V gene: TRBV2
D gene: NA
CDR3 length: 13
CDR3 DNA: TGTGCCAGCCGGGGGCCCGCAAACCGTGGCTACACCTTC
CDR3 protein: CASRGPANRGYTF

J gene: TRBJ2-7
clone size: few
V gene: TRBV11-2
D gene: TRBD2
CDR3 length: 14
CDR3 DNA: TGTGCCAGCAGCATTATAGCGGGGGCCGGGGAGCAGTACTTC
CDR3 protein: CASSIIAGAGEQYF

J gene: TRBJ2-5
clone size: few
V gene: TRBV4-1
D gene: NA
CDR3 length: 17
CDR3 DNA: TGCGCCAGTAGTGCTCTGATCGGGACCGCCGCGCAAGAGACCCAGTACTTC
CDR3 protein: CASSALIGTAAQETQYF

J gene: TRBJ2-3
clone size: NA
V gene: TRBV29-1
D gene: NA
CDR3 length: 13
CDR3 DNA: TGCAGCGTTGACGGGACAACCACAGATACGCAGTATTTT
CDR3 protein: CSVDGTTTDTQYF

J gene: TRBJ2-5
clone size: NA
V gene: TRBV6-6
D gene: NA
CDR3 length: 14
CDR3 DNA: TGTGCCAGCCGATTCGGCAGCACCCAAGAGACCCAGTACTTC
CDR3 protein: CASRFGSTQETQYF

J gene: TRBJ1-2
clone size: NA
V gene: TRBV5-1
D gene: NA
CDR3 length: 14
CDR3 DNA: TGCGCCAGCCGCGTAACGGGGGGCAACTATGGCTACACCTTC
CDR3 protein: CASRVTGGNYGYTF

J gene: TRBJ2-1
clone size: few
V gene: TRBV7-2
D gene: NA
CDR3 length: 14
CDR3 DNA: TGTGCCAGCAGCGGGGCACCCCCTTGGAATGAGCAGTTCTTC
CDR3 protein: CASSGAPPWNEQFF

J gene: TRBJ2-5
clone size: few
V gene: TRBV2
D gene: NA
CDR3 length: 11
CDR3 DNA: TGTGCCAGCAGGAACGAAGAGACCCAGTACTTC
CDR3 protein: CASRNEETQYF

J gene: TRBJ2-7
clone size: NA
V gene: TRBV12-3/TRBV12-4
D gene: NA
CDR3 length: 14
CDR3 DNA: TGTGCCAGCAGCCTAGGGTCGGACACCTACGAGCAGTACTTC
CDR3 protein: CASSLGSDTYEQYF

J gene: TRBJ2-1
clone size: NA
V gene: TRBV30
D gene: TRBD2
CDR3 length: 18
CDR3 DNA: TGTGCCTGGACCGACCCTGGGGCTAGCGGGGGGGAATACAATGAGCAGTTCTTC
CDR3 protein: CAWTDPGASGGEYNEQFF

J gene: TRBJ2-7
clone size: NA
V gene: TRBV4-2
D gene: TRBD2
CDR3 length: 13
CDR3 DNA: TGTGCCAGCAGCCCCCGGGGGGTCCGCGAGCAGTACTTC
CDR3 protein: CASSPRGVREQYF

J gene: TRBJ2-7
clone size: NA
V gene: TRBV12-5
D gene: NA
CDR3 length: 12
CDR3 DNA: TGTGCTAGTGGTTTGGTCGGGTACGAGCAGTACTTC
CDR3 protein: CASGLVGYEQYF

J gene: TRBJ2-3
clone size: few
V gene: TRBV29-1
D gene: TRBD2
CDR3 length: 14
CDR3 DNA: TGCAGCGTAGGGACTAGCTATGGCACAGATACGCAGTATTTT
CDR3 protein: CSVGTSYGTDTQYF

J gene: TRBJ2-2
clone size: NA
V gene: TRBV19
D gene: NA
CDR3 length: 12
CDR3 DNA: TGTGCCAGTAGTACCAGGGCCGGGGAGCTGTTTTTT
CDR3 protein: CASSTRAGELFF

J gene: TRBJ2-3
clone size: NA
V gene: TRBV29-1
D gene: NA
CDR3 length: 14
CDR3 DNA: TGCAGCGTCGACGCGAGAGGGTCCGTAGATACGCAGTATTTT
CDR3 protein: CSVDARGSVDTQYF

J gene: TRBJ2-4
clone size: NA
V gene: TRBV5-1
D gene: TRBD1
CDR3 length: 18
CDR3 DNA: TGCGCCAGCAGCTCCTCGATCGACAGGGATGGAACCAAAAACATTCAGTACTTC
CDR3 protein: CASSSSIDRDGTKNIQYF

J gene: TRBJ2-3
clone size: NA
V gene: TRBV5-1
D gene: NA
CDR3 length: 14
CDR3 DNA: TGCGCCAGCAGCTGGCGGCATCTCACAGATACGCAGTATTTT
CDR3 protein: CASSWRHLTDTQYF

J gene: TRBJ2-4
clone size: few
V gene: TRBV9
D gene: NA
CDR3 length: 15
CDR3 DNA: TGTGCCAGCAGCCCACTGAACCAGGCCAAAAACATTCAGTACTTC
CDR3 protein: CASSPLNQAKNIQYF

J gene: TRBJ2-5
clone size: NA
V gene: TRBV14
D gene: TRBD2
CDR3 length: 15
CDR3 DNA: TGTGCCAGCAGCCCTCGCGGGACTAGCCGTGAGACCCAGTACTTC
CDR3 protein: CASSPRGTSRETQYF

J gene: TRBJ2-5
clone size: few
V gene: TRBV7-9
D gene: TRBD1
CDR3 length: 16
CDR3 DNA: TGTGCCAGCAGTTTTCCCTCCGGGACAGCTCAAGAGACCCAGTACTTC
CDR3 protein: CASSFPSGTAQETQYF

J gene: TRBJ2-7
clone size: few
V gene: TRBV18
D gene: TRBD1
CDR3 length: 15
CDR3 DNA: TGTGCCAGCTCACCGAGACAGGGGGTCGGTAGCGAGCAGTACTTC
CDR3 protein: CASSPRQGVGSEQYF

J gene: TRBJ2-1
clone size: few
V gene: TRBV2
D gene: TRBD2
CDR3 length: 15
CDR3 DNA: TGTGCCAGCAGTGATCCTAGCGGGGGGCCGAATGAGCAGTTCTTC
CDR3 protein: CASSDPSGGPNEQFF

J gene: TRBJ1-1
clone size: NA
V gene: TRBV9
D gene: TRBD1
CDR3 length: 14
CDR3 DNA: TGTGCCAGCAGCCCCCGGACAGGGTGGACTGAAGCTTTCTTT
CDR3 protein: CASSPRTGWTEAFF

J gene: TRBJ2-6
clone size: NA
V gene: TRBV20-1
D gene: NA
CDR3 length: 15
CDR3 DNA: TGCAGTGCTAGTATGGGGAGCTCTGGGGCCAACGTCCTGACTTTC
CDR3 protein: CSASMGSSGANVLTF

J gene: TRBJ2-2
clone size: NA
V gene: TRBV18
D gene: NA
CDR3 length: 13
CDR3 DNA: TGTGCCAGCTTTTTAAGCGCGACCGAGGAGCTGTTTTTT
CDR3 protein: CASFLSATEELFF

J gene: TRBJ2-1
clone size: NA
V gene: TRBV20-1
D gene: TRBD1
CDR3 length: 14
CDR3 DNA: TGCAGTGCCCCGCGGGACAGGGCCAACAATGAGCAGTTCTTC
CDR3 protein: CSAPRDRANNEQFF

J gene: TRBJ1-6
clone size: many
V gene: TRBV30
D gene: TRBD1
CDR3 length: 15
CDR3 DNA: TGTGCCTGGAGCCGGACAGGCTCCTATAATTCACCCCTCCACTTT
CDR3 protein: CAWSRTGSYNSPLHF

J gene: TRBJ2-5
clone size: few
V gene: TRBV3-1
D gene: NA
CDR3 length: 13
CDR3 DNA: TGTGCCAGCAGGCCGGGACTGCTAGAGACCCAGTACTTC
CDR3 protein: CASRPGLLETQYF

J gene: TRBJ1-2
clone size: few
V gene: TRBV2
D gene: NA
CDR3 length: 13
CDR3 DNA: TGTGCCAGCTCTATAAACAGGGAAGATGGCTACACCTTC
CDR3 protein: CASSINREDGYTF

J gene: TRBJ1-1
clone size: few
V gene: TRBV5-1
D gene: NA
CDR3 length: 13
CDR3 DNA: TGCGCCAGCGGAGGGATGACAGACACTGAAGCTTTCTTT
CDR3 protein: CASGGMTDTEAFF

J gene: TRBJ2-2
clone size: NA
V gene: TRBV2
D gene: NA
CDR3 length: 15
CDR3 DNA: TGTGCCAGCAGTGAAGCGGGATTATACACCGGGGAGCTGTTTTTT
CDR3 protein: CASSEAGLYTGELFF

J gene: TRBJ2-3
clone size: NA
V gene: TRBV20-1
D gene: NA
CDR3 length: 12
CDR3 DNA: TGCAGTGCTCTCCCTTTCTCAGATACGCAGTATTTT
CDR3 protein: CSALPFSDTQYF

J gene: TRBJ1-2
clone size: NA
V gene: TRBV6-2/TRBV6-3
D gene: TRBD1
CDR3 length: 13
CDR3 DNA: TGTGCCAGCAGCACACAGGGGAACTATGGCTACACCTTC
CDR3 protein: CASSTQGNYGYTF

J gene: TRBJ1-2
clone size: few
V gene: TRBV7-9
D gene: TRBD1
CDR3 length: 14
CDR3 DNA: TGTGCCAGCAGCTCAAACAGGGGCGACTATGGCTACACCTTC
CDR3 protein: CASSSNRGDYGYTF

J gene: TRBJ2-3
clone size: NA
V gene: TRBV4-2
D gene: NA
CDR3 length: 15
CDR3 DNA: TGTGCCAGCAGCCAAGAATCAGGGTCCCCAGATACGCAGTATTTT
CDR3 protein: CASSQESGSPDTQYF

J gene: TRBJ2-7
clone size: NA
V gene: TRBV5-1
D gene: TRBD1
CDR3 length: 16
CDR3 DNA: TGCGCCAGCAGCACCGGACAGGGCCAATCCTCCTACGAGCAGTACTTC
CDR3 protein: CASSTGQGQSSYEQYF

J gene: TRBJ1-3
clone size: few
V gene: TRBV7-3
D gene: NA
CDR3 length: 16
CDR3 DNA: TGTGCCAGCAGCTTAAATGGGGGCTACTCTGGAAACACCATATATTTT
CDR3 protein: CASSLNGGYSGNTIYF

J gene: TRBJ2-3
clone size: NA
V gene: TRBV7-9
D gene: TRBD1
CDR3 length: 15
CDR3 DNA: TGTGCCAGCAGCTTTATGGACAGGTTCACAGATACGCAGTATTTT
CDR3 protein: CASSFMDRFTDTQYF

J gene: TRBJ1-2
clone size: NA
V gene: TRBV5-1
D gene: TRBD1
CDR3 length: 14
CDR3 DNA: TGCGCCAGCAGCTCGGGACAGGCCCACTATGGCTACACCTTC
CDR3 protein: CASSSGQAHYGYTF

J gene: TRBJ1-2
clone size: few
V gene: TRBV12-3/TRBV12-4
D gene: NA
CDR3 length: 14
CDR3 DNA: TGTGCCAGCAGTGGGGTGGGGGACAAATATGGCTACACCTTC
CDR3 protein: CASSGVGDKYGYTF

J gene: TRBJ2-1
clone size: NA
V gene: TRBV29-1
D gene: TRBD2
CDR3 length: 14
CDR3 DNA: TGCAGCGTTGAAGGACTAGCGGGCCGCAATGAGCAGTTCTTC
CDR3 protein: CSVEGLAGRNEQFF

J gene: TRBJ1-2
clone size: NA
V gene: TRBV9
D gene: NA
CDR3 length: 11
CDR3 DNA: TGTGCCAGCAGCGTAGCTTGGAGCTACACCTTC
CDR3 protein: CASSVAWSYTF

J gene: TRBJ2-7
clone size: NA
V gene: TRBV10-1
D gene: NA
CDR3 length: 13
CDR3 DNA: TGCGCCAGCAGCTCTTGGGGATCCTACGAGCAGTACTTC
CDR3 protein: CASSSWGSYEQYF

J gene: TRBJ2-1
clone size: few
V gene: TRBV29-1
D gene: NA
CDR3 length: 13
CDR3 DNA: TGCAGCGTTGAAGGCGGGGGCCTATATGAGCAGTTCTTC
CDR3 protein: CSVEGGGLYEQFF

J gene: TRBJ2-1
clone size: many
V gene: TRBV12-3/TRBV12-4
D gene: NA
CDR3 length: 13
CDR3 DNA: TGTGCCAGCAGCCAAAGGGACTCTAATGAGCAGTTCTTC
CDR3 protein: CASSQRDSNEQFF

J gene: TRBJ2-1
clone size: many
V gene: TRBV9
D gene: NA
CDR3 length: 17
CDR3 DNA: TGTGCCAGCAGCGGAACAATACAGGCGGTAACTTACAATGAGCAGTTCTTC
CDR3 protein: CASSGTIQAVTYNEQFF

J gene: TRBJ2-1
clone size: few
V gene: TRBV24-1
D gene: NA
CDR3 length: 14
CDR3 DNA: TGTGCCACCAGTGATTCCGGTGACTACAATGAGCAGTTCTTC
CDR3 protein: CATSDSGDYNEQFF